These 8 T cell receptor beta chains originate from one sample sequenced in a study of shared clonotypes between healthy human individuals. Profiled with immunoSEQ multiplex PCR; TCRdb holds only in-frame clones, not every one. The sample contains fewer than 200,000 clones, approximately 70% of which appear only once. The sequencing sample was made of memory CD4+ T cells sorted from blood. As to subset: CD45RA-negative fraction. The origin of the receptors is a man aged 30-40 years in good health.

Note on this clone: The same CDR3 is also encoded by other DNA sequences in this sample. This sequence joins TRBV5-1 and TRBJ2-1; 10 nucleotides line up with TRBD2. In germline, CDR1 is SGHRS, CDR2 YFSETQ. Trimming cost V 0 bases and J 7 bases; bases outside gene matches: 7. The CDR3 has 16 amino acids. CDR3 region: CASSLGPGLAYNEQFF. CDR3 coding DNA: TGCGCCAGCAGCTTGGGACCGGGACTAGCGTATAATGAGCAGTTCTTC.

This rearrangement joins TRBV29-1 to TRBJ2-7; 8 bases fit TRBD1. Germline trimming cut 7 bases from V and 6 bases from J; bases unmatched to any gene: 5. Germline assignment: CDR1 SQVTM and CDR2 ANQGSEA. This CDR3 has 11 residues. DNA for the CDR3: TGCAGCGCCTGGACAGGGCGCGAGCAGTACTTC. Its protein is CSAWTGREQYF.

V and J are TRBV5-6 and TRBJ2-7; D remains ambiguous. Germline V gene lookup returns CDR1 SGHDT and CDR2 YYEEEE. V dropped 7 bases and J dropped 1 base, with 15 bases sitting between them. The CDR3 runs to 14 residues. Here the CDR3 DNA reads TGTGCCAGCCTACACGGTCGAGAGTCCTACGAGCAGTACTTC. Residues: CASLHGRESYEQYF.

This clone appeared a few times. The V and J genes are TRBV5-1 and TRBJ1-1; D remains ambiguous. CDR1 and CDR2 from the germline V gene are SGHRS and YFSETQ. The CDR3 loop spans 13 amino acids. Trimming removed 5 bases from V and 4 bases from J, with 12 bases in between. CDR3 sequence (DNA): TGCGCCAGCAGATCCTCGTCTGGCACTGAAGCTTTCTTT. Translation gives CASRSSSGTEAFF.

The chain carries TRBV2 and TRBJ2-1, with 12 bases aligning to TRBD2. V trimming: 6 bases; J trimming: 9 bases; junction bases outside the gene matches: 15. The CDR3 has 17 amino acids. Germline V lookup: CDR1 SNHLY, CDR2 FYNNEI. For the CDR3, the DNA is TGTGCCAGCAGCCCCACCCCGACTAGCGGGAGCATTGGTGAGCAGTTCTTC. This translates into CASSPTPTSGSIGEQFF.

The chain carries TRBV14 and TRBJ2-1; D is perhaps TRBD1 (6 bases). V dropped 5 bases and J dropped 8 bases, with 19 bases sitting between them. This CDR3 is 15 amino acids long. Germline V gene lookup returns CDR1 SGHDN and CDR2 FVKESK. CDR3 coding DNA: TGTGCCAGCAGCAGGGACACAACTTTGTGGCATGAGCAGTTCTTC. Protein: CASSRDTTLWHEQFF.

The chain is built from TRBV10-2 and TRBJ1-1; 7 positions agree with TRBD1. CDR3 size: 13 residues. Germline-derived CDR1 and CDR2 are WSHSY and SAAADI. V was clipped by 8 bases and J by 0 bases; unmatched bases: 3. CDR3 coding DNA: TGCGCCAGCGCCGACAGGGTGAACACTGAAGCTTTCTTT. This gives the protein CASADRVNTEAFF.

In regard to this clone: At one end the junction does not follow the germline gene, possibly because of a read error. This chain links TRBV7-7 with TRBJ2-7, with 11 bases fitting TRBD2. This CDR3 region has 16 residues. Germline-derived CDR1 and CDR2 are SSHAT and FNYEAQ (reference sequence). CDR3: CTSSATGTSGIYEQYF. The CDR3 nucleotides are TGTACCAGCAGCGCGACCGGGACTAGCGGAATTTACGAGCAGTACTTC. Full variable domain (remainder filled in from reference TRBV7-7 and TRBJ2-7): GAGVSQSPRYKVTKRGQDVTLRCDPISSHATLYWYQQALGQGPEFLTYFNYEAQPDKSGLPSDRFSAERPEGSISTLTIQRTEQRDSAMYRCTSSATGTSGIYEQYFGPGTRLTVT.